This TCR beta chain was observed in a study of T cells after yellow fever vaccination. Study-level background: Fractions with few cells were prepared using SMART-Seq v4 Ultra Low Input. Whole-study results and caveats: Weaker overall, the secondary response nonetheless peaked faster (day 5 versus 15).

There are 13 residues in the CDR3. Germline CDR1 is KGHSH and CDR2 is LQKENI. The germline V and J ends were trimmed by 8 bases and 2 bases, with 13 bases remaining between them. With regard to this clonotype: Its specificity is not known.

It was through 5'RACE template switching that TCR cDNA was made, with a universal primer site and UMIs added. Each CDR3 protein is one row after TCRdb ran MiXCR on the 5' RACE reads. This sample has a few hundred thousand distinct CDR3 sequences; roughly 8.6% occur once, and the top ten carry around 17%. The sequences come from PBMCs, collected around 45 days after the first yellow fever vaccination. V is TRBV18 and J is TRBJ2-7; a possible D gene is TRBD2 (5 bases). The receptor's source is a young man who received the YFV17D yellow fever vaccine. CDR3 region: CASPGKWAYEQYF. CDR3 DNA sequence: TGTGCCAGCCCGGGGAAGTGGGCCTACGAGCAGTACTTC.